The T cell receptor beta chain described here comes from a study of response to subunit inactivated influenza vaccine. Study conclusions and caveats: With each seasonal influenza vaccination, the authors suggested, few new T cells are recruited.

TCRdb re-derived calls from the RT-PCR reads in MiXCR, one entry per CDR3 protein. The profile shows under 950,000 distinct CDR3 sequences, less than 25% of them singletons. This CDR3 is built from 14 residues. From germline, CDR1 is SGHRS and CDR2 YFSETQ. V was shortened by 5 bases and J by 4 bases, with 16 bases between the two germline ends. Of note for this clonotype: The antigen is not known.

The J gene is TRBJ2-7, the V gene TRBV5-1, with D unresolved. Sequencing was performed on PBMCs from blood, taken 5 days after vaccination. The clonotype was recovered from a man aged 45-60 years who received an inactivated influenza vaccine. The CDR3 sequence: CASSLTSALYEQYF. In nucleotides, the CDR3 is TGCGCCAGCAGTCTAACGTCCGCTTTATACGAGCAGTACTTC.